This T cell receptor (beta chain) derives from a study of blood T cells in healthy people across ages. Overall study results and limits: Researchers said unsorted PBMCs prevented a conclusive naive versus antigen-experienced comparison.

With a J-beta primer mix and a sample-barcoded 5' primer, a second PCR ran roughly 6 to 11 cycles. From the 5' RACE reads, TCRdb called clonotypes with MiXCR, one entry per CDR3 protein. The sample lists around 800,000 distinct CDR3 sequences, about 26% occurring once. Germline V gene sequence: CDR1 MNHNS, CDR2 SASEGT. This CDR3 spans 11 amino acids. Concerning this clonotype itself: The antigen is unknown. Sequence at one end of the junction differs from germline and may be a read error.

The same data also contributed to another study, on T cells of mothers and their children. That source notes: Reads obtained per mother exceeded 10 million TCR beta CDR3 reads, with approximately 3 million obtained per child. It was observed that no persistent microchimeric T cell clones could be detected.

The clonotype comes from a boy younger than 18 in good health. The genes are TRBV6-1 and TRBJ2-5; D is possibly TRBD1 or TRBD2 (5 bases each). The sample comprised blood. This CDR3 is CASSESSREFF. In DNA, the CDR3 is TGTGCCAGCAGTGAATCCAGCAGGGAGTTCTTC.